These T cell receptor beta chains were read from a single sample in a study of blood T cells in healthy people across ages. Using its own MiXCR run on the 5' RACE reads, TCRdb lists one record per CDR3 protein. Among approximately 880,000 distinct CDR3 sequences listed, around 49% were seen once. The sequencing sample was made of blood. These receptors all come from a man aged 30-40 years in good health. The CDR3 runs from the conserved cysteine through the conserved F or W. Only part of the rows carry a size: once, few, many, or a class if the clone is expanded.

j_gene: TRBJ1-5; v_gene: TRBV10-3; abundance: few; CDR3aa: CAISETGINQPQHF
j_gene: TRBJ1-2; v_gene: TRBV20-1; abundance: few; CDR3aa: CSAGTDYGYTF
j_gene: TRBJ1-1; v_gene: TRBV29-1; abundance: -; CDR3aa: CSSKGNTEAFF
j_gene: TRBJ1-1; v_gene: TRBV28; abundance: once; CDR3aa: CASSRGGKNEAFF
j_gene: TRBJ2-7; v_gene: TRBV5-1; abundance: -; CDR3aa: CASSLGAEIYEQYF
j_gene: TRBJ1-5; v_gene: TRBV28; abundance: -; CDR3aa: CASSLGGKQPQHF
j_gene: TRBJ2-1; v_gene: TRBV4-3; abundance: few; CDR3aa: CASSQVGGISYNEQFF
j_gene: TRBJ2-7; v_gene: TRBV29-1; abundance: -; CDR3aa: CSVEKTGAEQYF
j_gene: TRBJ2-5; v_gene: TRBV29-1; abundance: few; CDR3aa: CSVSGEWETQYF
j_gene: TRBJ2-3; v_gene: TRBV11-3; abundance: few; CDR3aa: CASSLDLGQDTQYF
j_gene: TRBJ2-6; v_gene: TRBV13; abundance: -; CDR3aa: CASSPRTDSSGANVLTF
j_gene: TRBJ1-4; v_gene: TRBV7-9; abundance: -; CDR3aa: CASSFTDGRGEKLFF
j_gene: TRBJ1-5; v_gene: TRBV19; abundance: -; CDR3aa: CASSIDQASNQPQHF
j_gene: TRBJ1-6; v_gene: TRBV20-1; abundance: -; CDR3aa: CSAAGQGDSPLHF
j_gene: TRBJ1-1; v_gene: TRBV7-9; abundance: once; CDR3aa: CASSLAGHNTEAFF
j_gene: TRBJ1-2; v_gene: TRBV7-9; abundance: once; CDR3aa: CASSLAGRGYYGYTF
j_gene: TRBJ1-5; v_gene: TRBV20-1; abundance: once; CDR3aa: CSALRTGNRPQHF
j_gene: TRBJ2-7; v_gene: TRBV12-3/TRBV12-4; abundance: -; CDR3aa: CASSFQGASHEQYF
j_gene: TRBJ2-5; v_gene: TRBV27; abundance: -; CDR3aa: CASSEAGGKETQYF
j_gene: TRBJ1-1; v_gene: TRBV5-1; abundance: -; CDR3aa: CASSPWGPEAFF
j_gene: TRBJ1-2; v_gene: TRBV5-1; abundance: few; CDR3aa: CASSLDQSYGYTF
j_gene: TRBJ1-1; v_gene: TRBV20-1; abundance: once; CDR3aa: CSALQRDVAFF
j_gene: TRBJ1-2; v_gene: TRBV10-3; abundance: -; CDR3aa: CAISESYNNYGYTF
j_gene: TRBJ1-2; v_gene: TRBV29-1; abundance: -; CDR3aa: CSVGGNRYGYTF
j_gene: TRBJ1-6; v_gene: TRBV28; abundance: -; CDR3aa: CASSFSGTENSPLHF
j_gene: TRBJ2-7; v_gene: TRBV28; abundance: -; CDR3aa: CASSFLGSAGGDEQYF
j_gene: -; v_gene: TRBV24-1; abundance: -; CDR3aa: CATRGQGGYNEQYF
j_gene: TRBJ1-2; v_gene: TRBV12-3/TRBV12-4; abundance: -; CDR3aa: CASSLRGQGNYGYTF
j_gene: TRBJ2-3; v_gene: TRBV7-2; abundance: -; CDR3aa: CASSPGGIRTDTQYF
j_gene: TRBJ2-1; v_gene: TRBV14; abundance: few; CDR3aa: CASSPIAWRGQDNEQFF
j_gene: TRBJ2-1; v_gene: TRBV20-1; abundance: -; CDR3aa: CSARKREGSGDEQFF
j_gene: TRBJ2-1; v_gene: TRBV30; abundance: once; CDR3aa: CAWSGGAGNYNEQFF
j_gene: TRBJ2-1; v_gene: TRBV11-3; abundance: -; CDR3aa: CASSAVMTGPSYNEQFF
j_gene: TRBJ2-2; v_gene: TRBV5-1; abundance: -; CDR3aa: CASSLVPGQGSTGELFF
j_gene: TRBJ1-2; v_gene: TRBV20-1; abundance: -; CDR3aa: CSARDRQTGNRGYTF
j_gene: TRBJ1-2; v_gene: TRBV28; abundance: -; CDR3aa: CASSPMGEGNYGYTF
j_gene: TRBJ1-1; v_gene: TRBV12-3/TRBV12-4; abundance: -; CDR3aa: CASSSGQGNTEVFF
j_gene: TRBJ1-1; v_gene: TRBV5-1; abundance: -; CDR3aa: CASSFRDLNTEAFF
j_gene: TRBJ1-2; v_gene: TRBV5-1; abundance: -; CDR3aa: CASSKDRDRNYGYTF
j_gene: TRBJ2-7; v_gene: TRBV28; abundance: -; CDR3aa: CASGTGQGTYEQYF
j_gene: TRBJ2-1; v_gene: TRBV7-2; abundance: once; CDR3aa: CASSVGLAGGLNEQFF
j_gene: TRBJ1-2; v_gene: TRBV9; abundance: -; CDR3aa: CASSVDGQGTGYTF
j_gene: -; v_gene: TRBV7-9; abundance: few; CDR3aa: CASSDTPYEQYF
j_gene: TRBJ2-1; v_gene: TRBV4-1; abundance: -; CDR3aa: CASSQGSFALSYNEQFF
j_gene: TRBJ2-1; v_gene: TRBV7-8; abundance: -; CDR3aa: CASSLARLASSYNEQFF
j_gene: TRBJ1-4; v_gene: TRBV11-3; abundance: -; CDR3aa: CASSQGQGSEKLFF